Below, 18 T cell receptor beta chains from the same sample are listed, as sequenced in a study of blood T cell repertoires in COVID-19. The protocol was immunoSEQ multiplex PCR, while the TCRdb copy is restricted to in-frame clones and leaves out a portion. The sample records 160,000 or so clones, roughly 90% being singletons. Source material: PBMCs or T cells enriched from blood (not recorded which). These receptor sequences come from a human donor with acute COVID-19. The donor label of this sample is uncertain.

This clone was counted only a few times. The chain is built from TRBV6-5 and TRBJ1-5; TRBD1 matches at 8 bases. Germline-derived CDR1 and CDR2 are MNHEY and SVGAGI. The V gene end was trimmed by 5 bases and the J gene end by 5 bases; junction bases not matched to a gene: 5. This CDR3 is 14 amino acids long. The CDR3 spells CASSPGTGHQPQHF. The CDR3 nucleotides are TGTGCCAGCAGTCCCGGGACAGGTCATCAGCCCCAGCATTTT.

This clone was seen just once. For the CDR3, the DNA is TGTGCCAGCAGCCCCCAGGAGAACACTGAAGCTTTCTTT. This sequence encodes CASSPQENTEAFF. The V and J genes are TRBV7-9 and TRBJ1-1, with D unresolved. The CDR3 runs to 13 residues. CDR1 is SEHNR and CDR2 is FQNEAQ in the germline V gene (reference sequence). V lost 5 bases and J 1 base, leaving 8 bases between the germline ends. The full variable domain, rest sourced from reference TRBV7-9 and TRBJ1-1, is DTGVSQNPRHKITKRGQNVTFRCDPISEHNRLYWYRQTLGQGPEFLTYFQNEAQLEKSRLLSDRFSAERPKGSFSTLEIQRTEQGDSAMYLCASSPQENTEAFFGQGTRLTVV.

The chain has TRBV5-5 and TRBJ1-2; 9 bases align to TRBD1. This CDR3 has 15 amino acids. V lost 5 bases, J lost 5 bases, and 10 bases stayed unmatched. Germline V CDR1 and CDR2: SGHKS, YYEKEE (reference sequence). Here the CDR3 DNA reads TGTGCCAGCAGTCGGCCGGGACAGGGTGTATATGGCTACACCTTC. It codes for CASSRPGQGVYGYTF.

The chain carries TRBV9 and TRBJ2-2, with D perhaps TRBD1 (6 bases). This CDR3 has 16 amino acids. Germline V gene data show CDR1 as SGDLS and CDR2 as YYNGEE. Trimming cost V 3 bases and J 5 bases, with 17 bases left between them. CDR3 in DNA: TGTGCCAGCAGCGCGCCCCCGGGACATCGTACCGGGGAGCTGTTTTTT. The encoded protein is CASSAPPGHRTGELFF. Combining the CDR3 with reference TRBV9 and TRBJ2-2 gives the whole variable domain DSGVTQTPKHLITATGQRVTLRCSPRSGDLSVYWYQQSLDQGLQFLIQYYNGEERAKGNILERFSAQQFPDLHSELNLSSLELGDSALYFCASSAPPGHRTGELFFGEGSRLTVL.

The chain has TRBV7-9 and TRBJ1-2; 8 bases fit TRBD1. V shed 8 bases, J shed 6 bases, and the junction held 14 bases outside the gene matches. CDR3 size: 15 residues. Germline V gene data show CDR1 as SEHNR and CDR2 as FQNEAQ (reference sequence). CDR3 protein: CASSSVGQGDNGYTF. The CDR3 DNA is TGTGCCAGCTCGAGTGTCGGACAGGGTGACAATGGCTACACCTTC. The full variable domain, its missing parts supplied by reference TRBV7-9 and TRBJ1-2, is DTGVSQNPRHKITKRGQNVTFRCDPISEHNRLYWYRQTLGQGPEFLTYFQNEAQLEKSRLLSDRFSAERPKGSFSTLEIQRTEQGDSAMYLCASSSVGQGDNGYTFGSGTRLTVV.

V usage is TRBV7-6 and J usage is TRBJ2-2; 8 bases align to TRBD1. The CDR3 has 15 residues. CDR1 SGHVS and CDR2 FNYEAQ come from the germline V gene. Losses at the gene ends were 4 bases for V and 7 bases for J; bases not matched to a gene: 8. DNA of the CDR3: TGTGCCAGCAGCTCGACGACAGGGGCGAGCGGGGAGCTGTTTTTT. Its translation: CASSSTTGASGELFF.

The chain uses TRBV29-1 and TRBJ1-1, with D maybe TRBD1 (5 bases). V lost 3 bases to trimming and J lost 0 bases, with 14 bases between them. Looked up from germline, CDR1 is SQVTM and CDR2 is ANQGSEA. CDR3 length equals 15 residues. The CDR3 DNA is TGCAGCGTTGATTGGTATAGGGGTTTGAACACTGAAGCTTTCTTT. This encodes CSVDWYRGLNTEAFF. Supplemented by reference TRBV29-1 and TRBJ1-1, the full variable domain reads SAVISQKPSRDICQRGTSLTIQCQVDSQVTMMFWYRQQPGQSLTLIATANQGSEATYESGFVIDKFPISRPNLTFSTLTVSNMSPEDSSIYLCSVDWYRGLNTEAFFGQGTRLTVV.

The chain joins TRBV29-1 to TRBJ2-1, with a possible D match to TRBD1 (5 bases). The ends were cut back, 5 bases at V and 12 bases at J, with 14 bases in the middle. This CDR3 is built from 11 residues. Germline CDR1 reads SQVTM; CDR2 reads ANQGSEA. Here the CDR3 reads CSVRAQGTQFF. CDR3 DNA sequence: TGCAGCGTTAGGGCTCAGGGAACGCAGTTCTTC.

The gene calls are TRBV4-1 and TRBJ1-5; D gene uncertain. Germline CDR1 and CDR2: MGHRA and YSYEKL. This CDR3 spans 13 amino acids. V lost 0 bases and J 4 bases, leaving 4 bases between the germline ends. CDR3 sequence reads: CASSQEHNQPQHF. The CDR3 DNA sequence: TGCGCCAGCAGCCAAGAACATAATCAGCCCCAGCATTTT.

V and J are TRBV9 and TRBJ2-7; unclear D gene. The V end lost 0 bases, the J end lost 2 bases, and 15 bases lay between the germline ends. The CDR3 has 16 amino acids. In germline, CDR1 is SGDLS, CDR2 YYNGEE. CDR3 protein: CASSVDWRFLPYEQYF. CDR3 DNA: TGTGCCAGCAGCGTAGATTGGCGGTTCCTACCCTACGAGCAGTACTTC.

The rearrangement links TRBV30 to TRBJ2-5, with a possible D match to TRBD2 (6 bases). The CDR3 runs 12 residues. V gave up 7 bases and J gave up 7 bases, with 16 bases separating them. Germline CDR1 is GTSNPN and CDR2 is SVGIG (reference sequence). CDR3 bases: TGTGCCTCTCGGGACTCTGGGATGACCCAGTACTTC. Translated, it gives CASRDSGMTQYF. The full variable domain, rest sourced from reference TRBV30 and TRBJ2-5, is SQTIHQWPATLVQPVGSPLSLECTVEGTSNPNLYWYRQAAGRGLQLLFYSVGIGQISSEVPQNLSASRPQDRQFILSSKKLLLSDSGFYLCASRDSGMTQYFGPGTRLLVL.

This CDR3 reads CASSLSQAGWPQHF. The CDR3, as DNA: TGTGCCAGCAGTTTATCCCAAGCAGGGTGGCCCCAGCATTTT. The chain is built from TRBV28 and TRBJ1-5; tentative D call: TRBD1 (5 bases). CDR1 MDHEN and CDR2 SYDVKM come from the germline V gene. V was pared by 1 base and J by 9 bases, with 13 bases between. This CDR3 has 14 residues.

This rearrangement joins TRBV6-1 to TRBJ2-1, with 8 bases aligning to TRBD1. J lost 4 bases, V lost 1 base, and 6 bases had no gene match. CDR1 MNHNS and CDR2 SASEGT come from the germline V gene. This CDR3 comprises 16 residues. In nucleotides, the CDR3 is TGTGCCAGCAGTGAAGGGGGCGACAGGGGATACAATGAGCAGTTCTTC. Protein: CASSEGGDRGYNEQFF.

J is TRBJ1-1 and V is TRBV9; TRBD1 might be the D (5 bases). This CDR3 is built from 14 residues. CDR1 is SGDLS, CDR2 YYNGEE, per germline. V lost 2 bases, J lost 4 bases, and 12 bases lay in between. CDR3 nucleotide sequence: TGTGCCAGCAGCGTTACAGGTATCCCCACTGAAGCTTTCTTT. Translation: CASSVTGIPTEAFF.

This chain uses TRBV7-2 with TRBJ1-2; D gene unclear. This CDR3 contains 15 residues. Trimming removed 5 bases at V and 4 bases at J, with 17 bases between. In germline, CDR1 is SGHTA, CDR2 FQGNSA. As DNA, the CDR3 is TGTGCCAGCAGCCCCGAACGGGTCCCGACCTATGGCTACACCTTC. It translates to CASSPERVPTYGYTF.

J is TRBJ1-1 and V is TRBV7-6, with D tentatively TRBD1 (6 bases). This CDR3 contains 14 residues. Deletions cut 5 bases from V and 5 bases from J, with 15 bases between. Looked up from germline, CDR1 is SGHVS and CDR2 is FNYEAQ. CDR3 DNA: TGTGCCAGCAGCCCAAGCCAGGGGTGGACTGAAGCTTTCTTT. As protein: CASSPSQGWTEAFF.

The chain recombines TRBV2 with TRBJ1-2; TRBD1 might be the D (6 bases). The CDR3 is 13 amino acids. In germline, CDR1 is SNHLY, CDR2 FYNNEI. V was clipped by 6 bases and J by 4 bases, with 12 bases between them. The CDR3 DNA reads TGTGCCAGCAGCCTACAGGGACCCTATGGCTACACCTTC. Encoded protein: CASSLQGPYGYTF.

The DNA of the CDR3 is TGTGCCAGCAGCCCAGCACGGGGGGGAACTGAAGCTTTCTTT. Translation: CASSPARGGTEAFF. V and J are TRBV11-2 and TRBJ1-1; D is possibly TRBD1 (5 bases). V lost 5 bases, J lost 5 bases, and 15 bases lay in between. CDR1 SGHAT and CDR2 FQNNGV come from the germline V gene. There are 14 residues in the CDR3. The complete variable domain, with remaining parts taken from reference TRBV11-2 and TRBJ1-1, reads EAGVAQSPRYKIIEKRQSVAFWCNPISGHATLYWYQQILGQGPKLLIQFQNNGVVDDSQLPKDRFSAERLKGVDSTLKIQPAKLEDSAVYLCASSPARGGTEAFFGQGTRLTVV.